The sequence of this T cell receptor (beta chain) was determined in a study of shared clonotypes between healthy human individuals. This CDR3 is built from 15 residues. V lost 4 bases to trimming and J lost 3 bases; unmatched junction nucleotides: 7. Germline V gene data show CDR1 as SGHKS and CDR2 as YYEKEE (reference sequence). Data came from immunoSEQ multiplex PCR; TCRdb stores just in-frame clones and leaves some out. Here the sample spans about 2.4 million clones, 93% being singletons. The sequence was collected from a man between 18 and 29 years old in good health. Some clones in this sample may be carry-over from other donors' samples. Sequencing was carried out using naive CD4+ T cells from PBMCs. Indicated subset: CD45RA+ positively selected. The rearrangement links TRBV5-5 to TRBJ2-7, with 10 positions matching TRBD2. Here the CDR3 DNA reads TGTGCCAGCAGCCCGCGGCTAGCGGGAGACTACGAGCAGTACTTC. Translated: CASSPRLAGDYEQYF.